Below, one T cell receptor beta chain is given with its context. These data are taken from a study of T cell changes during pregnancy in multiple sclerosis. Measured with immunoSEQ multiplex PCR; TCRdb has only the in-frame clones, and not every one. The profile shows just under 20,000 clones, more than 80% of them singletons. The germline gives CDR1 MNHEY, CDR2 SVGAGI. V lost 2 bases and J lost 1, with 11 bases in between. The CDR3 covers 15 residues. The TCR was taken from a female donor in good health, enrolled as a control in a pregnancy study. The sample in question was CD8+ T cells from peripheral blood mononuclear cells, obtained in the third trimester of pregnancy. This chain connects TRBV6-5 to TRBJ1-1, with D perhaps matching TRBD1 (6 bases). CDR3 amino acids: CASSYLSGQNTEAFF. The CDR3 nucleotides are TGTGCCAGCAGTTACCTTTCGGGACAGAACACTGAAGCTTTCTTT.